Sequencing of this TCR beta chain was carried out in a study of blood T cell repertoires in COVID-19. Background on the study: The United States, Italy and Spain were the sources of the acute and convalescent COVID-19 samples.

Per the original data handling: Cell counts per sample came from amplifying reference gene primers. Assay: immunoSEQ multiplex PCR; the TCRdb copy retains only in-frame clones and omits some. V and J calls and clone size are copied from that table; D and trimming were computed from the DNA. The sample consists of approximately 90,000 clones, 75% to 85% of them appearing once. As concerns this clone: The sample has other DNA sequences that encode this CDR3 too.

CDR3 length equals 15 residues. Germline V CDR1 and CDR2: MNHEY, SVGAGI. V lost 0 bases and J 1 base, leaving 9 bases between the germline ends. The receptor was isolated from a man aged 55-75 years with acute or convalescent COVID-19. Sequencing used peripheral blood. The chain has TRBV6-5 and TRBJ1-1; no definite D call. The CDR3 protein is CASSYSARGNTEAFF. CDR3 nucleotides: TGTGCCAGCAGTTACTCGGCGCGGGGGAACACTGAAGCTTTCTTT.